The next 21 T cell receptor beta chains were all read from a single sample in a study of cytomegalovirus exposure and HLA in healthy donors. In the PCR, 60 Vbeta and 13 Jbeta primers were used. The repertoire was sequenced with immunoSEQ multiplex PCR; TCRdb's copy has only in-frame clones and lacks some. The data contain under 200,000 clones, around three quarters of them singletons. The sequenced material came from PBMCs. The receptors were sampled from a woman in her 40s in good health and CMV-seronegative.

This clone appeared once. V usage is TRBV27 and J usage is TRBJ2-6; possibly TRBD1 for D (5 bases). The CDR3 consists of 15 residues. Germline-derived CDR1 and CDR2 are MNHEY and SMNVEV (reference sequence). The germline V and J ends were trimmed by 4 bases and 3 bases, with 10 bases remaining between them. The DNA of the CDR3 is TGTGCCAGCAGTTCCCAGGGCTTTGGGGCCAACGTCCTGACTTTC. Translating gives CASSSQGFGANVLTF.

The rearrangement joins TRBV6-4 to TRBJ2-3, with 12 bases identical to TRBD2. CDR1 is MRHNA and CDR2 is SNTAGT in the germline V gene. This CDR3 is built from 16 residues. The V and J ends lost 4 bases and 5 bases, in that order; junction bases with no gene match: 7. The CDR3 here is CASSGTSGAYLDTQYF. The DNA of the CDR3 is TGTGCCAGCAGTGGGACTAGCGGGGCTTATCTAGATACGCAGTATTTT.

This clone was counted only a few times. The chain is built from TRBV7-2 and TRBJ2-5; a possible D gene is TRBD1 (5 bases). Germline loops: CDR1 SGHTA, CDR2 FQGNSA. Trimming stripped 4 bases from V and 5 bases from J, with 5 bases between. The CDR3 extends over 11 amino acids. This CDR3 reads CASSWGETQYF. The CDR3 nucleotides are TGTGCCAGCAGCTGGGGCGAGACCCAGTACTTC.

This chain uses TRBV5-1 with TRBJ2-3; 14 nucleotides match TRBD2. This CDR3 contains 16 residues. The trim removed 4 bases at V and 4 bases at J, leaving 5 bases unmatched. The germline V gene has CDR1 SGHRS and CDR2 YFSETQ. The CDR3 sequence: CASSRTSGGLADTQYF. CDR3 nucleotide sequence: TGCGCCAGCAGCCGGACTAGCGGGGGGCTGGCAGATACGCAGTATTTT. Drawing the rest from reference TRBV5-1 and TRBJ2-3, the complete variable domain is KAGVTQTPRYLIKTRGQQVTLSCSPISGHRSVSWYQQTPGQGLQFLFEYFSETQRNKGNFPGRFSGRQFSNSRSEMNVSTLELGDSALYLCASSRTSGGLADTQYFGPGTRLTVL.

The chain recombines TRBV29-1 with TRBJ1-5; tentatively, D is TRBD1 (5 bases). V lost 4 bases and J lost 5, with 12 bases in between. The CDR3 is 13 residues long. Germline values: CDR1 SQVTM, CDR2 ANQGSEA. CDR3 nucleotides: TGCAGCGTTGGGCAGTCGGGGGATCAGCCCCAGCATTTT. Translating it yields CSVGQSGDQPQHF.

The chain joins TRBV11-2 to TRBJ2-7; D gene ambiguous. Germline V gene sequence: CDR1 SGHAT, CDR2 FQNNGV. The CDR3 totals 15 residues. V lost 0 bases and J lost 3, with 12 bases in between. The CDR3 nucleotides are TGTGCCAGCAGCTTAGAACGGTTACCCGGCTACGAGCAGTACTTC. This codes for CASSLERLPGYEQYF.

The chain couples TRBV5-1 to TRBJ2-7; 7 bases align to TRBD2. V was pared by 0 bases and J by 5 bases, with 5 bases of the junction left unmatched. The germline V gene encodes CDR1 SGHRS and CDR2 YFSETQ. The CDR3 spans 14 residues. CDR3 residues: CASSLELAIDEQYF. CDR3 DNA sequence: TGCGCCAGCAGCTTGGAACTAGCGATAGACGAGCAGTACTTC.

This clone was counted a few times. The CDR3: CASTTTGGRTPLHF. The CDR3 DNA reads as TGTGCCAGCACCACCACAGGGGGCAGAACACCCCTCCACTTT. V usage is TRBV6-6 and J usage is TRBJ1-6, with 9 bases that match TRBD1. The J segment lost 11 bases and the V segment lost 7 bases, leaving 9 bases of the junction unmatched. From germline, CDR1 is MNHNY and CDR2 SVGAGI (reference sequence). This CDR3 is built from 14 residues.

This clone has a handful of counts. The sample holds other DNA sequences that translate to the same CDR3. CDR3 region: CASVGGLAGGQETQYF. The CDR3 DNA reads as TGTGCCAGCGTTGGTGGGCTAGCGGGGGGACAAGAGACCCAGTACTTC. The rearrangement uses TRBV28 and TRBJ2-5; 11 bases line up with TRBD2. CDR1 and CDR2 (germline): MDHEN, SYDVKM. V gave up 8 bases and J gave up 2 bases; unmatched junction bases: 10. This CDR3 comprises 16 residues.

This clone was seen more than once but under ten times. The genes are TRBV19 and TRBJ1-1; D may be TRBD1 (6 bases). With 7 bases removed from V and 4 bases from J, the gap between germline ends came to 19 bases. From germline, CDR1 is LNHDA and CDR2 SQIVND (reference sequence). The CDR3 totals 15 residues. Here the CDR3 reads CASNHPVGGLTEAFF. For the CDR3, the DNA is TGTGCCAGTAATCACCCCGTCGGGGGGCTCACTGAAGCTTTCTTT.

J is TRBJ2-7 and V is TRBV28, with 7 bases identical to TRBD2. The CDR3 has 15 residues. The ends lost 4 bases at V and 5 bases at J; junction bases unmatched: 11. Germline assignment: CDR1 MDHEN and CDR2 SYDVKM. CDR3: CASSSSRQAGDEQYF. The DNA of the CDR3 is TGTGCCAGCAGTTCATCCCGGCAGGCGGGGGACGAGCAGTACTTC.

The chain is built from TRBV5-1 and TRBJ2-5; D not certain. CDR3 length: 13 residues. Germline V gene data show CDR1 as SGHRS and CDR2 as YFSETQ. Trimming pared 4 bases from V and 1 base from J, leaving 8 bases between. CDR3 loop: CASSEKPQETQYF. The CDR3 bases are TGCGCCAGCAGCGAGAAACCCCAAGAGACCCAGTACTTC.

This clone was recorded a few times. It is unclear where the CDR3 begins or ends on the DNA, so no DNA is shown, and the CDR3 is as TCRdb lists it. V usage is TRBV2 and J usage is TRBJ1-1; the table gives TRBD1 as D, unverified against the DNA. The CDR3 is 12 amino acids long, termini counted. Per germline, CDR1 SNHLY and CDR2 FYNNEI. CDR3 amino acids: CASILGAGVAFF.

This clone was found a few times. The genes are TRBV19 and TRBJ1-4, with 10 bases fitting TRBD1. The CDR3 consists of 13 residues. V lost 8 bases, J lost 7 bases, and 4 bases stayed unmatched. From germline, CDR1 is LNHDA and CDR2 SQIVND (reference sequence). The CDR3 nucleotides read TGTGCCAGTCGGGACAGGGGTATTGAAAAACTGTTTTTT. This gives the protein CASRDRGIEKLFF.

The rearrangement uses TRBV5-1 and TRBJ1-5; 8 bases are shared with TRBD1. The V gene end was trimmed by 4 bases and the J gene end by 4 bases; junction bases not matched to a gene: 7. Germline CDR1 is SGHRS and CDR2 is YFSETQ. There are 15 residues in the CDR3. The CDR3 nucleotides are TGCGCCAGCAGCCACGGACAGGGCCAAAATCAGCCCCAGCATTTT. Translation gives CASSHGQGQNQPQHF.

This clone is a singleton in its sample. The J gene is TRBJ1-1, the V gene TRBV25-1; D perhaps matches TRBD1 (6 bases). Germline assignment: CDR1 MGHDK and CDR2 SYGVNS. CDR3 size: 12 residues. With 4 bases removed from V and 5 bases from J, the gap between germline ends came to 8 bases. The DNA for the CDR3 is TGTGCCAGCAGTGCTGGACAGACTGAAGCTTTCTTT. Residues: CASSAGQTEAFF. Variable domain in full (rest from reference TRBV25-1 and TRBJ1-1): EADIYQTPRYLVIGTGKKITLECSQTMGHDKMYWYQQDPGMELHLIHYSYGVNSTEKGDLSSESTVSRIRTEHFPLTLESARPSHTSQYLCASSAGQTEAFFGQGTRLTVV.

This CDR3 reads CASSRTYREGIQPQHF. CDR3 DNA sequence: TGTGCCAGCAGTAGAACTTACAGGGAGGGGATTCAGCCCCAGCATTTT. The V gene is TRBV27, the J gene TRBJ1-5; a possible D gene is TRBD1 (6 bases). CDR1 and CDR2 (germline): MNHEY, SMNVEV (reference sequence). V lost 5 bases and J 6 bases, leaving 20 bases between the germline ends. The CDR3 has 16 amino acids.

The table lists this clone with a few counts. The CDR3 bases are TGTGCCGGGGGGGCCAATTCCAATCAGCCCCAGCATTTT. Protein product: CAGGANSNQPQHF. The chain combines TRBV2 with TRBJ1-5; possibly TRBD1 for D (6 bases). CDR3 length: 13 amino acids. Germline-derived CDR1 and CDR2 are SNHLY and FYNNEI. Deletions cut 11 bases from V and 3 bases from J, with 14 bases between.

The rearrangement links TRBV18 to TRBJ1-6; 8 nucleotides match TRBD1. V trimming: 2 bases; J trimming: 10 bases; junction bases outside the gene matches: 10. Germline lookup yields CDR1 KGHSH and CDR2 LQKENI. The CDR3 is made up of 16 amino acids. The CDR3 loop is CASSPTPGQGGSPLHF. The CDR3 DNA is TGTGCCAGCTCACCAACCCCCGGACAGGGCGGCTCACCCCTCCACTTT. The full variable domain, completed using reference TRBV18 and TRBJ1-6, is NAGVMQNPRHLVRRRGQEARLRCSPMKGHSHVYWYRQLPEEGLKFMVYLQKENIIDESGMPKERFSAEFPKEGPSILRIQQVVRGDSAAYFCASSPTPGQGGSPLHFGNGTRLTVT.

The chain uses TRBV21-1 and TRBJ1-1; the D call TRBD1 from the table was never checked on the DNA. TRBV21-1 represents a pseudogene. The length of the CDR3 is 13 residues. This chain's CDR3 is CAILTGRMLEAFF. The CDR3 bases are TGTGCCATCTTGACAGGGAGAATGTTGGAGGCTTTCTTT.

The gene calls are TRBV5-1 and TRBJ2-3; TRBD2 matches at 8 bases. Germline V gene sequence: CDR1 SGHRS, CDR2 YFSETQ. The CDR3 is 15 amino acids. V gave up 1 base and J gave up 4 bases; unmatched junction bases: 5. DNA for the CDR3: TGCGCCAGCAGCTTGTCGGGGGGGCCCCCAGATACGCAGTATTTT. Translated, it gives CASSLSGGPPDTQYF. Looking up the rest from reference TRBV5-1 and TRBJ2-3 gives the full variable domain: KAGVTQTPRYLIKTRGQQVTLSCSPISGHRSVSWYQQTPGQGLQFLFEYFSETQRNKGNFPGRFSGRQFSNSRSEMNVSTLELGDSALYLCASSLSGGPPDTQYFGPGTRLTVL.